This TCR beta chain comes out of a study of beta chain features in type 1 diabetes. Study at large: No age, gender or cell yield differences were seen between patients and healthy donors.

Sequenced material consisted of expressed TCRB transcripts (all of the isolated RNA was reverse transcribed). Method: immunoSEQ multiplex PCR; TCRdb's copy keeps in-frame clones and lacks some. Of about 170,000 clones listed, about 7.8% are singletons. The CDR3 loop spans 12 amino acids. CDR1 is MDHEN, CDR2 SYDVKM, per germline. The germline V and J ends were trimmed by 6 bases and 3 bases, with 5 bases remaining between them. General study points: People with Type 1 diabetes carried modestly yet significantly shorter TCRB CDR3s in all four CD4+ subsets.

Notes on this clone: Its matching antigen is unknown.

Sequencing was done on a sample of central memory CD4+ T cells from blood. This receptor was taken from a woman in her 40s with type 1 diabetes. The chain carries TRBV28 and TRBJ1-4; D gene ambiguous. In DNA form, the CDR3 reads TGTGCCAGCAGCCAGGCTAATGAAAAACTGTTTTTT. Its translation is CASSQANEKLFF.